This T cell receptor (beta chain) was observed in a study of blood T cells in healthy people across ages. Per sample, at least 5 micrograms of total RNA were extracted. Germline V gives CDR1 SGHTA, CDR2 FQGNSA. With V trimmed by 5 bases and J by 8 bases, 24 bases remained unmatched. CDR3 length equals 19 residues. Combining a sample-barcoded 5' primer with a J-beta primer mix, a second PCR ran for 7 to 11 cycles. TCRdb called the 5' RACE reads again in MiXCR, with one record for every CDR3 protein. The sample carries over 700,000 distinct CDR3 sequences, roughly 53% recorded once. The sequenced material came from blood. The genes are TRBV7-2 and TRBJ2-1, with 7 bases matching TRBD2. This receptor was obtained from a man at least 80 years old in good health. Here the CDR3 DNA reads TGTGCCAGCAGCCCGTCGAGGGGCGGGGCTAGCGGATTAAGGGATGAGCAGTTCTTC. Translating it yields CASSPSRGGASGLRDEQFF.